This T cell receptor beta chain was sequenced for a study of T cells in Graves' hyperthyroidism and ophthalmopathy. The germline V gene encodes CDR1 LGHDT and CDR2 YNNKEL (reference sequence). Unmatched junction bases numbered 2, after V lost 1 base and J lost 1 base. CDR3 length: 16 amino acids. The source material, RNA transcripts, was used to amplify TCR beta CDR3 regions. Carried out on the TCR CDR3, a first-round RT-PCR used the HTBI primer set. TCRdb independently ran MiXCR on the multiplex PCR reads; one entry per CDR3 protein. The profile covers a few hundred thousand distinct CDR3 sequences, with 16% appearing a single time and more than 3% taken by the ten largest.

The receptor's source is a woman between 35 and 50 years old with Graves' ophthalmopathy. Sequencing used blood. This sequence joins TRBV3-1 and TRBJ2-1, with 9 bases aligning to TRBD2. The CDR3 loop is CASSQATSGSYNEQFF. CDR3 nucleotides: TGTGCCAGCAGCCAAGCGACTAGCGGATCCTACAATGAGCAGTTCTTC.